The 32 T cell receptor beta chains given below trace back to one sample, sequenced in a study of cytomegalovirus exposure and HLA in healthy donors. The PCR was carried out with 60 Vbeta primers and 13 Jbeta primers. Some clones are missing from TCRdb's copy, which holds only in-frame ones; the method was immunoSEQ multiplex PCR. The sample shows some 210,000 clones, around 73% of them seen only once. Input material: PBMCs. The receptors shown here come from a male donor in good health and CMV-seronegative.

This chain connects TRBV7-9 to TRBJ2-1; D gene unclear. The V end was cut by 5 bases, the J end by 9 bases, with 11 bases between. The CDR3 extends over 12 amino acids. Germline CDR1 reads SEHNR; CDR2 reads FQNEAQ (reference sequence). The CDR3 coding sequence is TGTGCCAGCAGCGGAAGTTCGGGTGAGCAGTTCTTC. Translated: CASSGSSGEQFF.

The chain combines TRBV5-5 with TRBJ1-1; D possibly corresponds to TRBD1 (5 bases). CDR3 length equals 15 residues. The germline gives CDR1 SGHKS, CDR2 YYEKEE (reference sequence). V dropped 1 base and J dropped 4 bases, with 14 bases sitting between them. CDR3 protein: CASSLTSGQSTEAFF. In nucleotides, the CDR3 is TGTGCCAGCAGCTTGACTTCCGGACAAAGCACTGAAGCTTTCTTT.

This clone was seen more than once but under ten times. The chain combines TRBV18 with TRBJ2-7; TRBD1 matches at 8 bases. Germline-derived CDR1 and CDR2 are KGHSH and LQKENI. J was trimmed by 6 bases and V by 4 bases; bases with no gene match: 14. The CDR3 is made up of 16 amino acids. The CDR3 loop reads CASSRLPGQADGEQYF. CDR3 DNA: TGTGCCAGCTCACGGCTACCGGGACAGGCCGATGGCGAGCAGTACTTC.

The rearrangement uses TRBV14 and TRBJ2-3, with TRBD1 identical over 8 bases. With 1 base clipped from V and 3 bases from J, the junction kept 3 bases outside the gene matches. The germline CDR1 and CDR2 sequences are SGHDN and FVKESK. The CDR3 length is 15 residues. Here the CDR3 reads CASSQATGETDTQYF. The CDR3 DNA reads TGTGCCAGCAGCCAAGCGACAGGGGAAACAGATACGCAGTATTTT.

This chain connects TRBV18 to TRBJ2-3; no definite D call. This CDR3 has 17 amino acids. Germline lookup yields CDR1 KGHSH and CDR2 LQKENI. Trimming removed 4 bases at V and 1 base at J, with 18 bases between. CDR3 DNA sequence: TGTGCCAGCTCACTTGCATCGCACCTAGTTGGCACAGATACGCAGTATTTT. Translating it yields CASSLASHLVGTDTQYF.

The chain recombines TRBV11-1 with TRBJ2-7; the D gene is possibly TRBD1 (6 bases). The CDR3 has 14 residues. Germline CDR1 and CDR2: SGHAT and FQDESV (reference sequence). Trimming stripped 3 bases from V and 7 bases from J, with 16 bases between. The CDR3 region is CASSFRNQGSEQYF. For the CDR3, the DNA is TGTGCCAGCAGCTTTCGCAACCAGGGGTCGGAGCAGTACTTC.

The chain has TRBV7-6 and TRBJ1-2, with D perhaps TRBD1 (6 bases). Germline V gene lookup returns CDR1 SGHVS and CDR2 FNYEAQ. V was cut by 5 bases and J by 6 bases, with 19 bases left in between. The CDR3 consists of 15 residues. CDR3 in DNA: TGTGCCAGCAGCCCCGGGGACAATAGGGGTCATGGCTACACCTTC. It specifies CASSPGDNRGHGYTF.

V is TRBV19 and J is TRBJ1-5; D gene unclear. The CDR3 is made up of 14 amino acids. Trimming removed 6 bases from V and 4 bases from J, with 13 bases in between. Germline CDR1 is LNHDA and CDR2 is SQIVND (reference sequence). CDR3 amino acids: CASSKTGSNQPQHF. Written as DNA, the CDR3 is TGTGCCAGTAGCAAGACGGGAAGTAATCAGCCCCAGCATTTT.

The rearrangement joins TRBV9 to TRBJ2-3; 12 nucleotides line up with TRBD2. Trimming cost V 3 bases and J 6 bases; bases outside gene matches: 5. The germline gives CDR1 SGDLS, CDR2 YYNGEE. This CDR3 region has 15 residues. In DNA form, the CDR3 reads TGTGCCAGCAGCGGAACTAGCGGGAGGCTCGATACGCAGTATTTT. Amino acid sequence: CASSGTSGRLDTQYF.

The chain uses TRBV6-6 and TRBJ2-1; tentatively, D is TRBD1 (5 bases). Germline loops: CDR1 MNHNY, CDR2 SVGAGI (reference sequence). The V gene lost 2 bases and the J gene lost 6 bases, with 14 bases spanning the gap. The CDR3 extends over 15 amino acids. The CDR3 loop is CASSYVVSGSNEQFF. In DNA form, the CDR3 reads TGTGCCAGCAGTTACGTCGTCTCAGGGTCCAATGAGCAGTTCTTC.

In nucleotides, the CDR3 is TGTGCCAGCAGCCCGACGACAGGGCGGACCTATGGCTACACCTTC. Amino acid sequence: CASSPTTGRTYGYTF. This chain links TRBV7-2 with TRBJ1-2; TRBD1 matches 7 bases. This CDR3 has 15 amino acids. V lost 5 bases, J lost 4 bases, and 10 bases stayed unmatched. Per the germline V gene, CDR1 is SGHTA and CDR2 is FQGNSA.

This chain uses TRBV5-4 with TRBJ2-1, with a tentative D call TRBD1 (5 bases). The CDR3 is 15 residues long. Germline CDR1 is SGHNT and CDR2 is YYREEE (reference sequence). The V and J ends lost 3 bases and 7 bases respectively, with 17 bases between them. The CDR3 reads CASSWGPGPLNEQFF. The CDR3 nucleotides read TGTGCCAGCAGCTGGGGCCCCGGGCCCCTGAATGAGCAGTTCTTC.

Only a few counts were recorded for this clone. The V gene is TRBV6-5, the J gene TRBJ2-4; TRBD1 matches at 10 bases. Germline lookup yields CDR1 MNHEY and CDR2 SVGAGI. This CDR3 has 14 amino acids. The ends lost 5 bases at V and 7 bases at J; junction bases unmatched: 5. CDR3 in DNA: TGTGCCAGCAGTCCCGGGACAGGGGTGAACATTCAGTACTTC. It translates to CASSPGTGVNIQYF.

The chain couples TRBV2 to TRBJ2-7, with 10 bases identical to TRBD1. The CDR3 contains 14 residues. V dropped 9 bases and J dropped 2; count of bases not matched to a gene: 7. The germline V gene has CDR1 SNHLY and CDR2 FYNNEI. The CDR3 region has the DNA TGTGCCAGGGGGACAGGGGAGTATACCTACGAGCAGTACTTC. It yields the protein CARGTGEYTYEQYF.

The chain recombines TRBV6-5 with TRBJ1-1; TRBD1 matches 8 bases. V was clipped by 3 bases and J by 5 bases; unmatched bases: 11. The CDR3 sequence is 16 residues long. Germline CDR1 reads MNHEY; CDR2 reads SVGAGI. This CDR3 is CASSYGAGGLGTEAFF. The CDR3 region has the DNA TGTGCCAGCAGTTATGGTGCAGGGGGCTTGGGAACTGAAGCTTTCTTT.

V and J are TRBV7-3 and TRBJ1-1, with a weak D call TRBD1 (5 bases). From germline, CDR1 is SGHTA and CDR2 FQGTGA. The CDR3 length is 15 residues. V was cut by 0 bases and J by 5 bases, with 13 bases left in between. The CDR3 reads CASSLTNGGGTEAFF. Here the CDR3 DNA reads TGTGCCAGCAGCTTAACGAACGGGGGGGGGACTGAAGCTTTCTTT.

In its sample, this clone was seen once. CDR3 sequence reads: CASSIGTGFGAFF. The CDR3 nucleotides are TGTGCCAGTAGTATAGGGACAGGGTTTGGGGCTTTCTTT. This chain uses TRBV19 with TRBJ1-1, with TRBD1 matching 8 bases. Trimming took 1 base from V and 11 from J; bases not matched to a gene: 6. The germline CDR1 and CDR2 sequences are LNHDA and SQIVND (reference sequence). CDR3 length equals 13 residues.

The CDR3 protein is CASSETGGFNNEQFF. The CDR3 DNA reads TGCGCCAGCAGTGAGACAGGGGGCTTCAACAATGAGCAGTTCTTC. This rearrangement joins TRBV10-2 to TRBJ2-1, with 9 bases matching TRBD1. The CDR3 is 15 residues long. From germline, CDR1 is WSHSY and CDR2 SAAADI. V lost 2 bases and J lost 5; bases outside the gene matches: 4.

V and J are TRBV7-9 and TRBJ1-4; the D is unclear. The germline CDR1 and CDR2 sequences are SEHNR and FQNEAQ (reference sequence). Trimming pared 5 bases from V and 8 bases from J, leaving 12 bases between. CDR3 length: 13 amino acids. In nucleotides, the CDR3 is TGTGCCAGCAGCGCCCCGAGGGCGGAAAAACTGTTTTTT. Its translation: CASSAPRAEKLFF.

The chain carries TRBV28 and TRBJ2-7; maybe TRBD2 (5 bases). The CDR3 is 16 residues long. Germline V gene lookup returns CDR1 MDHEN and CDR2 SYDVKM. Trimming removed 5 bases from V and 2 bases from J, with 19 bases in between. CDR3 in DNA: TGTGCCAGCAGTGGGAGCGACCTGGCGGGCCCCTACGAGCAGTACTTC. Residues: CASSGSDLAGPYEQYF.

The rearrangement joins TRBV7-9 to TRBJ2-1; D gene unclear. This CDR3 comprises 15 residues. Germline CDR1 SEHNR, CDR2 FQNEAQ (reference sequence). With 5 bases removed from V and 8 bases from J, the gap between germline ends came to 19 bases. The CDR3 spells CASSPRSSSGYEQFF. The CDR3 region has the DNA TGTGCCAGCAGCCCGAGGTCCTCAAGTGGTTATGAGCAGTTCTTC. The variable domain in full, with the rest retrieved from reference TRBV7-9 and TRBJ2-1, is DTGVSQNPRHKITKRGQNVTFRCDPISEHNRLYWYRQTLGQGPEFLTYFQNEAQLEKSRLLSDRFSAERPKGSFSTLEIQRTEQGDSAMYLCASSPRSSSGYEQFFGPGTRLTVL.

The rearrangement uses TRBV4-2 and TRBJ2-3; 11 nucleotides line up with TRBD2. There are 20 residues in the CDR3. Looked up from germline, CDR1 is LGHNA and CDR2 is YNFKEQ. Germline trimming cut 4 bases from V and 0 bases from J; bases unmatched to any gene: 15. This CDR3 reads CASSPEGGTSGRWSTDTQYF. In DNA form, the CDR3 reads TGTGCCAGCAGCCCAGAAGGGGGAACTAGCGGGAGATGGAGCACAGATACGCAGTATTTT.

V usage is TRBV29-1 and J usage is TRBJ2-5, with D perhaps TRBD2 (5 bases). The germline gives CDR1 SQVTM, CDR2 ANQGSEA. V was clipped by 7 bases and J by 5 bases, with 14 bases between them. CDR3 length equals 12 residues. CDR3 residues: CSAGEGRETQYF. In nucleotides, the CDR3 is TGCAGCGCAGGAGAGGGCCGGGAGACCCAGTACTTC.

V is TRBV11-3 and J is TRBJ2-1; 12 nucleotides match TRBD2. The germline CDR1 and CDR2 sequences are SGHNT and YENEEA. This CDR3 is built from 16 residues. V lost 5 bases to trimming and J lost 4 bases; unmatched junction nucleotides: 6. The CDR3 coding sequence is TGTGCCAGCAGCCTCAGGACTAGCGGGATGTACAATGAGCAGTTCTTC. This encodes CASSLRTSGMYNEQFF.

This clone was seen just once. V and J are TRBV5-5 and TRBJ2-1; 12 bases match TRBD2. V lost 1 base, J lost 15 bases, and 14 bases stayed unmatched. The CDR3 length is 16 residues. Per the germline V gene, CDR1 is SGHKS and CDR2 is YYEKEE (reference sequence). The CDR3 DNA sequence: TGTGCCAGCAGCTTGAATACTGGACTAGCGGGATTTGCTGCGTTCTTC. Its translation is CASSLNTGLAGFAAFF.

The genes are TRBV6-5 and TRBJ2-7; D ambiguous. Per germline, CDR1 MNHEY and CDR2 SVGAGI. Trimming cost V 4 bases and J 2 bases, with 9 bases left between them. The CDR3 runs 13 residues. This CDR3 is CASSSRLAYEQYF. Here the CDR3 DNA reads TGTGCCAGCAGTTCCCGACTTGCCTACGAGCAGTACTTC.

As DNA, the CDR3 is TGTGCCAGCAGCTTGGCTGTCGGAGGACGACTTGGAAACACCATATATTTT. It is translated as CASSLAVGGRLGNTIYF. The chain is built from TRBV5-6 and TRBJ1-3, with D hard to call. In germline, CDR1 is SGHDT, CDR2 YYEEEE. V was pared by 0 bases and J by 3 bases, with 16 bases between. This CDR3 region has 17 residues.

This sequence joins TRBV11-3 and TRBJ2-1; 9 bases are shared with TRBD1. V lost 4 bases to trimming and J lost 9 bases; unmatched junction nucleotides: 10. The CDR3 runs to 15 residues. Germline-derived CDR1 and CDR2 are SGHNT and YENEEA. CDR3 bases: TGTGCCAGCAGCTCAGGGACAGGGCGAGGGGGTGAGCAGTTCTTC. Translating it yields CASSSGTGRGGEQFF.

This chain connects TRBV30 to TRBJ2-7, with D possibly matching TRBD1 (6 bases). Germline V gives CDR1 GTSNPN, CDR2 SVGIG (reference sequence). V lost 0 bases and J lost 3, with 15 bases in between. The CDR3 has 15 residues. CDR3 sequence: CAWSVLSTGRYEQYF. The DNA for the CDR3 is TGTGCCTGGAGTGTCCTGTCGACAGGCCGCTACGAGCAGTACTTC.

J is TRBJ1-2 and V is TRBV6-5, with TRBD1 identical over 8 bases. The germline V gene has CDR1 MNHEY and CDR2 SVGAGI. Trimming removed 4 bases from V and 8 bases from J; junction bases left unmatched: 3. This CDR3 comprises 12 residues. The CDR3 coding sequence is TGTGCCAGCAGTTTCCAGGGGGCGGGCTACACCTTC. Its protein is CASSFQGAGYTF.

The V and J genes are TRBV18 and TRBJ1-5, with 7 bases lining up with TRBD1. This CDR3 contains 16 residues. Germline lookup yields CDR1 KGHSH and CDR2 LQKENI. Unmatched junction bases numbered 11, after V lost 3 bases and J lost 6 bases. The CDR3 loop is CASSPQGVIAGQPQHF. The CDR3 DNA sequence: TGTGCCAGCTCACCCCAGGGGGTGATAGCAGGTCAGCCCCAGCATTTT.

The V gene is TRBV6-1, the J gene TRBJ2-6, with D uncertain. Looked up from germline, CDR1 is MNHNS and CDR2 is SASEGT. The CDR3 is made up of 15 amino acids. V gave up 5 bases and J gave up 0 bases, with 8 bases separating them. Here the CDR3 DNA reads TGTGCCAGCAGTCAGCGTATCTCTGGGGCCAACGTCCTGACTTTC. Translated: CASSQRISGANVLTF.